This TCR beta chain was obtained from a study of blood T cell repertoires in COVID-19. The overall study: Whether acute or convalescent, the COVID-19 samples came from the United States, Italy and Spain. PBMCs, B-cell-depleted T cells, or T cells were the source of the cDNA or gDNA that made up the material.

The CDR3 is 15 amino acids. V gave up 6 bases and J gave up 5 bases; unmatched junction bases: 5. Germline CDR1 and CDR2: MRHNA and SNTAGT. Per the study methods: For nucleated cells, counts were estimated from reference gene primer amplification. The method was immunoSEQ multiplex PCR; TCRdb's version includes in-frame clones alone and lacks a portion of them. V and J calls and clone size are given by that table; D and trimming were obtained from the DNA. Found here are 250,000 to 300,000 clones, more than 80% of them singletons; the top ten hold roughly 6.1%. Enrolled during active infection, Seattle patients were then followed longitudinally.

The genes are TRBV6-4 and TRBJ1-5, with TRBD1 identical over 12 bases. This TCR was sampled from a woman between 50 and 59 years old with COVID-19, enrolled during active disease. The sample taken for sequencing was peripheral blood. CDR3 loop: CASSAGTGGDQPQHF. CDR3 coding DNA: TGTGCCAGCAGCGCCGGGACAGGGGGCGATCAGCCCCAGCATTTT.